A selection of T cell receptor beta chains follows, all from one sample in a study of cytomegalovirus exposure and HLA in healthy donors. Only in-frame clones appear in the TCRdb table, and some are missing; sequencing was by immunoSEQ multiplex PCR. Found here are 170,000 or so clones, over 70% of them singletons; the top ten hold around 3.2%. The sample consisted of PBMCs. These receptors came from a woman between 45 and 65 years old in good health and CMV-seropositive. CDR3s include the opening cysteine and the closing phenylalanine or tryptophan. The order of the fields is CDR3 protein, J gene, V gene.

CASSPVKGQGYNEQFF	TRBJ2-1	TRBV11-2
CASSQGLGYGRGNNEQFF	TRBJ2-1	TRBV4-3
CAWSRWEGSYEQYF	TRBJ2-7	TRBV30
CASSSLTGQETQYF	TRBJ2-5	TRBV9
CASGYSAEAFF	TRBJ1-1	TRBV2
CASSPFRGANEKLFF	TRBJ1-4	TRBV2
CASSQGQFSGANGLTF	TRBJ2-6	TRBV5-4
CASSFRLAGGPDTQYF	TRBJ2-3	TRBV27
CASSPGTGGIYNEQFF	TRBJ2-1	TRBV5-6
CASSEGLAGMGDTQYF	TRBJ2-3	TRBV6-1
CSVETGDREQPQHF	TRBJ1-5	TRBV29-1
CASNREKGWEQYF	TRBJ2-7	TRBV2
CASSLSGQTQYF	TRBJ2-3	TRBV28
CASSEQVTFGYTF	TRBJ1-2	TRBV19
CASTVTDLRQETQYF	TRBJ2-5	TRBV28
CASSLAGTGELFF	TRBJ2-2	TRBV6-4
CASSHGQAPTNEKLFF	TRBJ1-4	TRBV4-3
CASSSGHREKLFF	TRBJ1-4	TRBV9
CASSLDFGGELFF	TRBJ2-2	TRBV11-3
CASSLSGTGSYEQYF	TRBJ2-7	TRBV5-1
CASSPLQSSSTDTQYF	TRBJ2-3	TRBV7-3
CASSIGSGGPTKYEQYF	TRBJ2-7	TRBV19
CASSESGLNNEQFF	TRBJ2-1	TRBV10-2
CASSLEQGGDSPLHF	TRBJ1-6	TRBV4-3
CASSLEPQGAYTEAFF	TRBJ1-1	TRBV28
CAISGGGLNEKLFF	TRBJ1-4	TRBV10-3
CSVWTSGRPYEQYF	TRBJ2-7	TRBV29-1
CASSPDRDQETQYF	TRBJ2-5	TRBV2
CAWTAGRGGLYEQYF	TRBJ2-7	TRBV30
CASSSQGRPSYEQYF	TRBJ2-7	TRBV9
CASSIFPTGVGSGANVLTF	TRBJ2-6	TRBV19
CASSQDPRGGLSFTDTQYF	TRBJ2-3	TRBV4-2
CASSVTGGRTQYF	TRBJ2-5	TRBV10-1
CASSIAIQLRGYTF	TRBJ1-2	TRBV19
CASSRLAGGWNTQYF	TRBJ2-3	TRBV2
CASSKGPGTVYQETQYF	TRBJ2-5	TRBV11-3
CASSLGGVGANQPQHF	TRBJ1-5	TRBV5-1
CASSGGGLGTGELFF	TRBJ2-2	TRBV28
CASSLETGYSGNTIYF	TRBJ1-3	TRBV11-2
CASSKTPSSYNEQFF	TRBJ2-1	TRBV11-2
CASSPGGSGGTTDTQYF	TRBJ2-3	TRBV7-8
CASSFGTGELLSGYTF	TRBJ1-2	TRBV11-2
CASSFGTVLYGYTF	TRBJ1-2	TRBV5-6
CASRLAGGTEQYF	TRBJ2-7	TRBV6-5
CATSRLPNRDRDPGELFF	TRBJ2-2	TRBV15
CASSSEGGVGGELFF	TRBJ2-2	TRBV7-3
CAWEDRAVVKGEKLFF	TRBJ1-4	TRBV30
CASSEQQRQETQYF	TRBJ2-5	TRBV2
CASSRGGWTDTQYF	TRBJ2-3	TRBV6-4
CASSVLRADTQYF	TRBJ2-3	TRBV14
CASSLVTREGVYEQYF	TRBJ2-7	TRBV23-1
CAICRGTSSTDTQYF	TRBJ2-3	TRBV10-3
CASSLDTLSYNEQFF	TRBJ2-1	TRBV27
CASSEAGTSGYNEQFF	TRBJ2-1	TRBV18
CASSPLSRGSGEQYF	TRBJ2-7	TRBV6-1
CASSLSTGGLGYNEQFF	TRBJ2-1	TRBV7-2
CASSLEVWGGNTGELFF	TRBJ2-2	TRBV11-3
CASSARDRERDEAFF	TRBJ1-1	TRBV7-9